This T cell receptor beta chain emerged from a study of shared clonotypes between healthy human individuals. Looking at the study overall: Three plates were used per donor for CD4 naive, three for CD4 memory, two for CD8 naive and one for CD8 memory.

This CDR3 is 11 amino acids long. Trimming shortened V by 8 bases and J by 2 bases, and 6 bases separated the two germline ends. Germline values: CDR1 ENHRY, CDR2 SYGVKD. Study-wide results and caveats: Clonotype sharing across a few donors was observed for about 5.2% of naive CD4 clonotypes.

Regarding this clone: What it recognizes is unknown.

For every subset, genomic DNA was evenly distributed across several immunoSEQ plates. Sequenced by immunoSEQ multiplex PCR; TCRdb stores in-frame clones only, minus some. The data contain some 2,100,000 clones, about 94% of them singletons. The source is a man between 18 and 29 years old in good health. The rearrangement uses TRBV10-3 and TRBJ1-2, with a possible D match to TRBD1 (6 bases). The sample comprised naive CD4+ T cells sorted from blood. Subset defined: CD45RA+ positively selected. CDR3: CAIGQNYGYTF. CDR3 coding DNA: TGTGCCATCGGACAGAACTATGGCTACACCTTC.